What follows are 27 T cell receptor beta chains derived from one specimen sequenced in a study of tumor-infiltrating lymphocytes in primary liver carcinoma. It was from about 19-30 mg of unsorted bulk tissue that RNA and DNA were co-extracted. Reverse transcription of approximately 520 ng total RNA with a constant-region primer produced TCR beta cDNA. Employing slightly modified ARM-PCR, three nested multiplex PCR rounds were run, and these gave rise to the TCR beta libraries. The first two PCR rounds, nine to ten cycles each, used TRBV1-TRBV30 forward primers and a C-beta reverse primer. Each CDR3 protein is one row after TCRdb ran MiXCR on the multiplex PCR reads. This table holds more than 45,000 distinct CDR3 sequences, over 65% found once. Sequenced input: liver tumor tissue from sampling region 3. Stated subset: tumor region T3, left-lateral pole. These receptors were taken from a man aged 35-49 years with primary liver carcinoma and hepatitis B virus infection.

On this clonotype: One end of the junction is discordant with germline, which a read error may explain. The chain couples TRBV11-2 to TRBJ2-5; TRBD2 agrees at 7 bases. This CDR3 contains 15 residues. From germline, CDR1 is SGHAT and CDR2 FQNNGV. The CDR3 region is CASSYLAGLQETQYF. Here the CDR3 DNA reads TGTGCAAGCAGTTACTTAGCGGGTCTCCAAGAGACCCAGTACTTC.

A note on this clonotype: The conserved final phenylalanine or tryptophan is absent from the CDR3, which likely points to a read error. The CDR3 loop reads CASSATSIQETQYY. As DNA, the CDR3 is TGTGCCAGCAGCGCGACTAGCATACAAGAGACCCAGTACTAC. V usage is TRBV6-1 and J usage is TRBJ2-5, with 7 bases identical to TRBD2. V lost 6 bases to trimming and J lost 2 bases; unmatched junction nucleotides: 6. Germline CDR1 MNHNS, CDR2 SASEGT. CDR3 length: 14 residues.

Remarks on this clonotype: An end of the junction differs from the germline gene, which may be a read error. The CDR3 coding sequence is TGTGCCCGCAGCCCTCCAACAGTTAGGCGGGATGAGCAGTTCTTC. Its translation is CARSPPTVRRDEQFF. J is TRBJ2-1 and V is TRBV12-3 or TRBV12-4, with D possibly being TRBD2 (5 bases). There are 15 residues in the CDR3.

In its sample, this clonotype was seen once. An end of the junction does not agree with germline; a read error may underlie this. This chain uses TRBV11-2 with TRBJ2-1; D is possibly TRBD1 (5 bases). There are 13 residues in the CDR3. Germline CDR1 reads SGHAT; CDR2 reads FQNNGV. Written as DNA, the CDR3 is TGTGCCAGCGGCCCAAGGGGCCGGTCCGAGAAGTTATTC. It encodes CASGPRGRSEKLF.

Details on this clonotype: The junction differs from germline at one of its ends, possibly a read error. J is TRBJ2-1 and V is TRBV5-1, with 12 bases aligning to TRBD2. The germline V gene encodes CDR1 SGHRS and CDR2 YFSETQ. CDR3 length: 15 amino acids. CDR3 loop: CPSSETSGSVYEQFF. In nucleotides, the CDR3 is TGCCCCAGCAGCGAGACTAGCGGGAGTGTATATGAGCAGTTCTTC.

The J gene is TRBJ2-2, the V gene TRBV11-2, with D perhaps TRBD1 (8 bases). With 3 bases removed from V and 17 bases from J, the gap between germline ends came to 31 bases. The CDR3 sequence is 17 residues long. Germline V gene lookup returns CDR1 SGHAT and CDR2 FQNNGV. The CDR3 sequence is CASSFDRDRIGTGGLFF. The CDR3 nucleotides read TGTGCCAGCAGCTTTGATCGGGACAGGATCGGCACCGGGGGGCTATTTTTT.

As to this clonotype: This CDR3 fails to terminate in the conserved phenylalanine or tryptophan, so it likely reflects a read error. CDR3 protein: CASSRAGSEQYS. CDR3 bases: TGCGCCAGTAGCAGAGCAGGGTCCGAGCAGTACTCC. This sequence joins TRBV11-2 and TRBJ2-7; D is perhaps TRBD1 (5 bases). In germline, CDR1 is SGHAT, CDR2 FQNNGV. This CDR3 comprises 12 residues.

The chain employs TRBV4-1 and TRBJ2-3; the match to TRBD2 covers 9 bases. The CDR3 length is 15 residues. The V gene's germline CDR1 is MGHRA and CDR2 YSYEKL. Trimming at V came to 2 bases and at J to 8 bases, leaving 8 bases not matched to a gene. The CDR3 sequence: CASSQTQAGGGTQYF. DNA of the CDR3: TGCGCCAGCAGCCAAACTCAGGCGGGAGGGGGTACGCAGTATTTT.

In the case of this clonotype: Its ends do not fully match the called genes, so a read error is possible. The gene calls are TRBV11-2 and TRBJ1-4; D is perhaps TRBD1 (5 bases). Germline V CDR1 and CDR2: SGHAT, FQNNGV. The CDR3 length is 14 residues. CDR3 DNA: TGTGCCAGCAGCTTAGTGGTTGGGGACGAAGAACTGCTTTTT. Its protein is CASSLVVGDEELLF.

In regard to this clonotype: Here the CDR3 omits its conserved ending phenylalanine or tryptophan, so a read error is the likely source. The chain links TRBV6-6 to TRBJ2-1, with 9 bases matching TRBD2. CDR1 MNHNY and CDR2 SVGAGI come from the germline V gene (reference sequence). The V gene end was trimmed by 9 bases and the J gene end by 13 bases; junction bases not matched to a gene: 22. The CDR3 spans 16 residues. The CDR3 DNA reads as TGTGCCAGTCAAACATCGGGGAGCGGGAGGTTGGGTGATCAGTTCCTC. The encoded protein is CASQTSGSGRLGDQFL.

In the case of this clonotype: The junction shows a germline mismatch at one end, possibly a read error. CDR3 sequence reads: CANNLAEDHEYVQYF. In DNA form, the CDR3 reads TGTGCCAACAACTTAGCGGAGGACCATGAGTACGTGCAGTACTTC. V is TRBV11-2 and J is TRBJ2-7; a possible D gene is TRBD2 (6 bases). Per the germline V gene, CDR1 is SGHAT and CDR2 is FQNNGV. This CDR3 is 15 amino acids long.

The V and J genes are TRBV18 and TRBJ2-1; TRBD2 agrees at 11 bases. This CDR3 region has 17 residues. J lost 8 bases, V lost 3 bases, and 12 bases had no gene match. The germline CDR1 and CDR2 sequences are KGHSH and LQKENI. For the CDR3, the DNA is TGTGCCAGCTCACCTACGACTAGCGGGGTTTCATACCATGAGCAGTTCTTC. Translated, it gives CASSPTTSGVSYHEQFF. The variable domain in full, completed from reference TRBV18 and TRBJ2-1, reads NAGVMQNPRHLVRRRGQEARLRCSPMKGHSHVYWYRQLPEEGLKFMVYLQKENIIDESGMPKERFSAEFPKEGPSILRIQQVVRGDSAAYFCASSPTTSGVSYHEQFFGPGTRLTVL.

As to this clonotype: This clone may be a read error of a much larger clone one base away. Here the CDR3 omits its conserved ending phenylalanine or tryptophan, so a read error is the likely source. The chain employs TRBV28 and TRBJ2-5; 10 nucleotides align to TRBD2. Germline V CDR1 and CDR2: MDHEN, SYDVKM. The CDR3 loop spans 16 amino acids. The junction had 9 bases not matched to a gene; V was cut back by 3 bases and J by 5 bases. CDR3 sequence reads: CASSLASGRAGETQYL. The CDR3 nucleotides are TGTGCCAGCAGTTTGGCAAGCGGGAGGGCCGGGGAGACCCAGTACCTC.

Points on this clonotype: An end of the junction does not agree with germline; a read error may underlie this. This rearrangement joins TRBV12-3 or TRBV12-4 to TRBJ2-5; the D is unclear. The CDR3 extends over 13 amino acids. The CDR3 sequence is CVSSLGYAETQYF. In DNA, the CDR3 is TGTGTCAGCAGTTTAGGCTACGCAGAGACCCAATACTTC.

V gene TRBV6-5 combines with J gene TRBJ2-1; D might be TRBD2 (6 bases). Germline CDR1 is MNHEY and CDR2 is SVGAGI. The CDR3 consists of 15 residues. Trimming took off 5 bases at V and 4 bases at J, with 15 bases between the two ends. The CDR3 DNA reads TGTGCCAGCAGTCCGTTATTAGCGGCATACAATGAGCAGTTCTTC. Protein: CASSPLLAAYNEQFF.

Note on this clonotype: The conserved final phenylalanine or tryptophan is absent from the CDR3, which likely points to a read error. The chain uses TRBV12-3 or TRBV12-4 and TRBJ2-2; 9 positions agree with TRBD2. The CDR3 length is 16 residues. The J segment lost 4 bases and the V segment lost 3 bases, leaving 6 bases of the junction unmatched. CDR3 protein: CASSLLAGVVTGELFV. CDR3 nucleotide sequence: TGTGCCAGCAGTTTGTTAGCGGGAGTGGTCACCGGGGAGCTGTTTGTT.

A note on this clonotype: Sequence at one end of the junction differs from germline and may be a read error. The CDR3 nucleotides are TGCAGCGTGCCACGGAGGACCACCGGGGAGCTGGTTTTT. Residues: CSVPRRTTGELVF. The rearrangement uses TRBV29-1 and TRBJ2-2, with D possibly matching TRBD2 (5 bases). The CDR3 covers 13 residues. In germline, CDR1 is SQVTM, CDR2 ANQGSEA.

This clonotype appeared many times. The chain combines TRBV28 with TRBJ2-1, with 14 positions matching TRBD2. V lost 6 bases to trimming and J lost 8 bases; unmatched junction nucleotides: 6. The CDR3 consists of 15 residues. CDR1 and CDR2 from the germline V gene are MDHEN and SYDVKM. CDR3 loop: CASSRGTSGSHEQFF. CDR3 DNA sequence: TGTGCCAGCAGCCGAGGGACTAGCGGGAGCCATGAGCAGTTCTTC.

This clonotype appeared once. The rearrangement links TRBV28 to TRBJ2-1, with D uncertain. This CDR3 region has 16 residues. The V end lost 6 bases, the J end lost 4 bases, and 19 bases lay between the germline ends. From germline, CDR1 is MDHEN and CDR2 SYDVKM. The chain's CDR3 is CASRPEGNGRYNEQFF. The CDR3 DNA is TGTGCCAGCAGGCCTGAAGGTAACGGACGATACAATGAGCAGTTCTTC.

This clonotype was picked up many times. J is TRBJ2-5 and V is TRBV12-3 or TRBV12-4; TRBD1 aligns across 9 bases. This CDR3 has 16 amino acids. Losses at the gene ends were 6 bases for V and 2 bases for J; bases not matched to a gene: 10. CDR3 protein: CASSPDLGTGQETQYF. Here the CDR3 DNA reads TGTGCCAGCAGCCCCGATCTGGGGACAGGGCAAGAGACCCAGTACTTC.

As for this clonotype: As the CDR3 is not closed by the conserved phenylalanine or tryptophan, this likely results from a read error. The chain combines TRBV5-1 with TRBJ2-6, with D hard to call. CDR1 and CDR2 (germline): SGHRS, YFSETQ. The CDR3 has 13 residues. This CDR3 is CAGSLAGANVLTL. As DNA, the CDR3 is TGCGCCGGCAGCTTAGCTGGGGCCAACGTCCTGACTTTA.

This chain links TRBV7-9 with TRBJ1-2, with D maybe TRBD1 (6 bases). CDR1 is SEHNR and CDR2 is FQNEAQ in the germline V gene (reference sequence). Trimming took off 5 bases at V and 10 bases at J, with 20 bases between the two ends. The CDR3 extends over 14 amino acids. For the CDR3, the DNA is TGTGCCAGCAGCCGCGACAGGCGGTTGGTTGACTACACCTTC. Its protein is CASSRDRRLVDYTF.

In its sample, this clonotype was seen once. The germline gene is not matched at one end of the junction; a read error may be the cause. The rearrangement joins TRBV11-1 to TRBJ2-1; 7 bases are a match to TRBD2. Looked up from germline, CDR1 is SGHAT and CDR2 is FQDESV (reference sequence). The CDR3 is made up of 17 amino acids. The CDR3 DNA sequence: TGTGCCAGCAACCTGGGACTAACGGGAGAAGTTGACAATGAGCGGTTCTTC. This gives the protein CASNLGLTGEVDNERFF.

Concerning this clonotype: One base away lies a much larger clone, so this may be a sequencing read error. The rearrangement links TRBV28 to TRBJ2-3; D gene ambiguous. This CDR3 region has 13 residues. The germline gives CDR1 MDHEN, CDR2 SYDVKM. CDR3: CTSSIRVPDTQYF. The CDR3 bases are TGTACCAGCAGCATCCGGGTCCCAGATACGCAGTATTTT.

Concerning this clonotype itself: Just one base apart from a much larger clone, this may be a read error. The gene calls are TRBV28 and TRBJ1-2; 8 bases agree with TRBD1. V shed 6 bases, J shed 3 bases, and the junction held 6 bases outside the gene matches. Germline V CDR1 and CDR2: MDHEN, SYDVKM. The CDR3 covers 14 residues. The CDR3 protein is CASRGQVADYGYTF. The CDR3 bases are TGTGCCAGCAGGGGACAGGTGGCAGACTATGGCTACACCTTC.

For this clonotype: This may stem from a read error, because a much larger clone lies one nucleotide away. This CDR3 fails to terminate in the conserved phenylalanine or tryptophan, so it likely reflects a read error. Written as DNA, the CDR3 is TGCGCCAGCAGCGAAGACGCGAACACCGGGGAGCTGTTTTCT. Translation gives CASSEDANTGELFS. The chain uses TRBV5-1 and TRBJ2-2; D is undetermined. Germline CDR1 SGHRS, CDR2 YFSETQ. V was cut by 4 bases and J by 0 bases, with 7 bases left in between. The CDR3 extends over 14 amino acids.

This clonotype was seen repeatedly, ten times or more. The rearrangement joins TRBV29-1 to TRBJ2-1, with D perhaps TRBD2 (6 bases). The CDR3 has 13 residues. Germline-derived CDR1 and CDR2 are SQVTM and ANQGSEA. V lost 4 bases and J 5 bases, leaving 12 bases between the germline ends. The CDR3 here is CSVVRRANNEQFF. CDR3 DNA sequence: TGCAGCGTTGTTAGGAGGGCGAACAATGAGCAGTTCTTC.